A single sample gave rise to the 14 T cell receptor beta chains below, sequenced in a study of T cells in Graves' hyperthyroidism and ophthalmopathy. From RNA transcripts, TCR beta CDR3 regions were amplified. The TCR CDR3 was amplified in a first-round RT-PCR using the HTBI primer set. TCRdb fed the multiplex PCR reads into MiXCR, producing one record per CDR3 protein. The table records around 480,000 distinct CDR3 sequences, approximately 14% of them present only once. Material: blood. These receptors originate from a woman aged 18-30 years with Graves' hyperthyroidism.

The sample holds many counts of this clonotype. In DNA form, the CDR3 reads TGCAGTGTCAACCGGGCCCTACTTTCGGGAGAGCAGTACTTC. It translates to CSVNRALLSGEQYF. This chain uses TRBV20-1 with TRBJ2-7; a possible D gene is TRBD2 (5 bases). Germline CDR1 is DFQATT and CDR2 is SNEGSKA (reference sequence). V gave up 7 bases and J gave up 7 bases, with 23 bases separating them. The CDR3 has 14 amino acids.

This clonotype was detected many times. CDR3 DNA sequence: TGCAGCGTTGGTTTCAGGGACTGGGACGAGCAGTACTTC. Protein: CSVGFRDWDEQYF. The chain combines TRBV29-1 with TRBJ2-7; a weak D match, TRBD2 (6 bases). The ends were cut back, 4 bases at V and 5 bases at J, with 15 bases in the middle. The CDR3 spans 13 residues. CDR1 and CDR2 from the germline V gene are SQVTM and ANQGSEA.

This clonotype was observed a handful of times. The chain carries TRBV7-9 and TRBJ2-4, with D possibly matching TRBD1 (5 bases). The V gene's germline CDR1 is SEHNR and CDR2 FQNEAQ (reference sequence). The CDR3 loop spans 14 amino acids. V was clipped by 3 bases and J by 5 bases, with 11 bases between them. This chain's CDR3 is CASSFLDNQNIQYF. The CDR3 coding sequence is TGTGCCAGCAGCTTCCTGGACAACCAAAACATTCAGTACTTC.

This clonotype was seen many times. CDR3 sequence reads: CAWTSRDWGYGYTF. CDR3 nucleotide sequence: TGTGCCTGGACCAGCAGGGACTGGGGCTATGGCTACACCTTC. The chain uses TRBV30 and TRBJ1-2, with a tentative D call TRBD1 (5 bases). V was cut by 4 bases and J by 4 bases, with 16 bases left in between. The CDR3 extends over 14 amino acids. Germline V CDR1 and CDR2: GTSNPN, SVGIG (reference sequence).

The rearrangement joins TRBV24-1 to TRBJ2-2; 12 nucleotides match TRBD2. The CDR3 totals 21 residues. V gave up 4 bases and J gave up 5 bases; unmatched junction bases: 19. Germline V gene data show CDR1 as KGHDR and CDR2 as SFDVKD. CDR3: CATSESSRTSGTGLKTGELFF. As DNA, the CDR3 is TGTGCCACCAGTGAATCCAGCCGGACTAGCGGGACCGGCCTAAAGACCGGGGAGCTGTTTTTT.

This clonotype was counted ten times or more. V is TRBV12-3 or TRBV12-4 and J is TRBJ2-3; 9 bases agree with TRBD1. The CDR3 totals 15 residues. With 5 bases clipped from V and 6 bases from J, the junction kept 9 bases outside the gene matches. The CDR3 region has the DNA TGTGCCAGCAGTCCAATGCGGGACAGGGAGGATACGCAGTATTTT. Translated: CASSPMRDREDTQYF.

This clonotype came up a few times. This chain connects TRBV20-1 to TRBJ1-1, with D perhaps matching TRBD1 (6 bases). Trimming stripped 2 bases from V and 4 bases from J, with 8 bases between. This CDR3 spans 12 amino acids. Looked up from germline, CDR1 is DFQATT and CDR2 is SNEGSKA (reference sequence). In DNA form, the CDR3 reads TGCAGTGCTAGAAGGACAGTCACTGAAGCTTTCTTT. As protein: CSARRTVTEAFF.

In this sample, this clonotype turned up many times. The V call is TRBV27, the J call TRBJ2-1, with TRBD2 identical over 11 bases. The CDR3 sequence is 15 residues long. Trimming removed 2 bases from V and 7 bases from J; junction bases left unmatched: 4. The germline V gene has CDR1 MNHEY and CDR2 SMNVEV (reference sequence). The CDR3 here is CASSLGASGRNEQFF. CDR3 nucleotides: TGTGCCAGCAGTTTAGGTGCTAGCGGGAGGAATGAGCAGTTCTTC.

This clonotype was seen ten or more times. The genes are TRBV19 and TRBJ1-2; no firm D call. The germline V gene has CDR1 LNHDA and CDR2 SQIVND (reference sequence). The CDR3 is made up of 14 amino acids. Trimming took off 7 bases at V and 7 bases at J, with 19 bases between the two ends. The chain's CDR3 is CASTLRTESRGYTF. DNA for the CDR3: TGTGCCAGTACACTTCGGACGGAGTCCCGTGGCTACACCTTC.

The chain combines TRBV2 with TRBJ1-5, with 7 bases fitting TRBD1. The CDR3 is 14 residues long. V lost 8 bases to trimming and J lost 4 bases; unmatched junction nucleotides: 8. From germline, CDR1 is SNHLY and CDR2 FYNNEI. The CDR3 sequence is CASRGGSQNQPQHF. The CDR3 region has the DNA TGTGCCAGCCGAGGGGGCAGCCAAAATCAGCCCCAGCATTTT.

This clonotype came up once. A much larger clone differs by one base, so this may be a read error. The V call is TRBV2, the J call TRBJ1-1; D is unresolved. CDR1 is SNHLY, CDR2 FYNNEI, per germline. CDR3 length equals 14 residues. DNA of the CDR3: TGTGCCTGCAGGATACGTTTCCTGGGAACTGAAGCTTTCTTT. Translated: CACRIRFLGTEAFF. Using reference TRBV2 and TRBJ1-1 for the parts outside the CDR3, the full variable domain is EPEVTQTPSHQVTQMGQEVILRCVPISNHLYFYWYRQILGQKVEFLVSFYNNEISEKSEIFDDQFSVERPDGSNFTLKIRSTKLEDSAMYFCACRIRFLGTEAFFGQGTRLTVV.

This clonotype was found many times. The chain employs TRBV12-3 or TRBV12-4 and TRBJ2-5, with 7 bases that match TRBD1. The CDR3 length is 15 residues. The V gene end was trimmed by 4 bases and the J gene end by 0 bases; junction bases not matched to a gene: 5. This CDR3 is CASSSLQGNQETQYF. The CDR3 bases are TGTGCCAGCAGTTCGCTACAGGGGAACCAAGAGACCCAGTACTTC.

This clonotype occurred many times. The chain recombines TRBV24-1 with TRBJ2-2, with TRBD2 as a possible D gene (6 bases). V shed 2 bases and J shed 0 bases, with 9 bases lying between them. This CDR3 comprises 16 residues. The V gene's germline CDR1 is KGHDR and CDR2 SFDVKD. CDR3 sequence reads: CATSDSEGPNTGELFF. CDR3 DNA sequence: TGTGCCACCAGTGATTCGGAGGGACCGAACACCGGGGAGCTGTTTTTT.

Many counts were recorded for this clonotype. This chain connects TRBV11-3 to TRBJ2-5; 7 nucleotides align to TRBD2. The germline CDR1 and CDR2 sequences are SGHNT and YENEEA. The V segment lost 2 bases and the J segment 4 bases; nucleotides outside the gene matches: 7. The CDR3 totals 15 residues. CDR3 loop: CASSLPLPGGETQYF. As DNA, the CDR3 is TGTGCCAGCAGCTTACCCCTACCGGGGGGAGAGACCCAGTACTTC. Filled out from reference TRBV11-3 and TRBJ2-5, the complete variable domain reads EAGVVQSPRYKIIEKKQPVAFWCNPISGHNTLYWYLQNLGQGPELLIRYENEEAVDDSQLPKDRFSAERLKGVDSTLKIQPAELGDSAVYLCASSLPLPGGETQYFGPGTRLLVL.